This T cell receptor (beta chain) was identified in a study of cytomegalovirus exposure and HLA in healthy donors. The study, taken as a whole, reports: A prior analysis recorded that most TCR beta V segments were productive about 87% or about 30% of the time. A link between a missense DCLRE1C variant and TCR beta V- and J-gene trimming emerged from a later analysis. Later work associated roughly 15,000 TCR beta sequences with HLA alleles at 0.05 false discovery rate. The availability of immune exposure information extended only to CMV serostatus.

The length of the CDR3 is 16 residues. Looked up from germline, CDR1 is SGHRS and CDR2 is YFSETQ. V trimming: 0 bases; J trimming: 2 bases; junction bases outside the gene matches: 6. A remark on this clone: The antigen is unknown.

The PCR ran on 60 Vbeta and 13 Jbeta primers. The table came from immunoSEQ multiplex PCR; TCRdb's copy has only in-frame clones and leaves some out. This table has about 140,000 clones, approximately 91% appearing once. The sequencing sample was made of PBMCs. V and J are TRBV5-1 and TRBJ2-7, with 9 bases lining up with TRBD2. The sequence was obtained from a woman aged 40 to 55 in good health and CMV-seronegative. In DNA, the CDR3 is TGCGCCAGCAGCTTGGCCGGGACTAGCTGGGCCTACGAGCAGTACTTC. This encodes CASSLAGTSWAYEQYF. Filled out from reference TRBV5-1 and TRBJ2-7, the complete variable domain reads KAGVTQTPRYLIKTRGQQVTLSCSPISGHRSVSWYQQTPGQGLQFLFEYFSETQRNKGNFPGRFSGRQFSNSRSEMNVSTLELGDSALYLCASSLAGTSWAYEQYFGPGTRLTVT.